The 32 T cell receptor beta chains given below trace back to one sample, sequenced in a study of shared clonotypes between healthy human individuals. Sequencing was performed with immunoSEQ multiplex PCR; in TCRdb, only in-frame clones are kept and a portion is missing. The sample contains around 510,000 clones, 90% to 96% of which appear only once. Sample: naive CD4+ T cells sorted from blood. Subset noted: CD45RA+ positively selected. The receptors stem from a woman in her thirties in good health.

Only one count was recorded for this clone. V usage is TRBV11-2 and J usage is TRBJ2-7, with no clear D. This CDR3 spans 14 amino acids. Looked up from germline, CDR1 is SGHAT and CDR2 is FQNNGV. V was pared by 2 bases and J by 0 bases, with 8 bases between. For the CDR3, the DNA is TGTGCCAGCAGCTTATCCTTCAGCTCCTACGAGCAGTACTTC. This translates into CASSLSFSSYEQYF.

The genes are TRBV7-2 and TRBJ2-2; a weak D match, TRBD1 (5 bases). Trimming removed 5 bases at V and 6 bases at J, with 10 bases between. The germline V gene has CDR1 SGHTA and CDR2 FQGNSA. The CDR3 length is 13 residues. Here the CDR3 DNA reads TGTGCCAGCAGCGAACAGGTTCCCGGGGAGCTGTTTTTT. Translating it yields CASSEQVPGELFF.

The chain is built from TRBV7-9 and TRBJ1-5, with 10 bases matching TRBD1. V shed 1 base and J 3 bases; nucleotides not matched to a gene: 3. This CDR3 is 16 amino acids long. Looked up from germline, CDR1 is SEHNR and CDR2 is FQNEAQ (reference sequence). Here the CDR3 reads CASSLGQGASNQPQHF. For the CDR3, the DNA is TGTGCCAGCAGCTTAGGACAGGGGGCTTCCAATCAGCCCCAGCATTTT.

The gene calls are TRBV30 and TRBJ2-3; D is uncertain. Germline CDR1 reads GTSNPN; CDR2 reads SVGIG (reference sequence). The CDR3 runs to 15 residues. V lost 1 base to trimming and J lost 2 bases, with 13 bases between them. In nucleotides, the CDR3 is TGTGCCTGGAGTGCCGCAGGAACAACCACAGATACGCAGTATTTT. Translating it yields CAWSAAGTTTDTQYF.

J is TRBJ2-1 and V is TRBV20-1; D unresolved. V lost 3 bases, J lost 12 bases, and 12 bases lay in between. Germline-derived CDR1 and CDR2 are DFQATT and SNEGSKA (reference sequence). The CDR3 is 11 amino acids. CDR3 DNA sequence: TGCAGTGCTAGTATGATAGAGAGGCAGTTCTTC. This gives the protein CSASMIERQFF.

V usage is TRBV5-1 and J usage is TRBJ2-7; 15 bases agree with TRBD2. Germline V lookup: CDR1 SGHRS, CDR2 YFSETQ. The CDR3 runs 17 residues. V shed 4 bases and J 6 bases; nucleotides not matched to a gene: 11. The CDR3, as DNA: TGCGCCAGCAGCCGGACTAGCGGGAGGGCCGGGACAAGCGAGCAGTACTTC. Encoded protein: CASSRTSGRAGTSEQYF.

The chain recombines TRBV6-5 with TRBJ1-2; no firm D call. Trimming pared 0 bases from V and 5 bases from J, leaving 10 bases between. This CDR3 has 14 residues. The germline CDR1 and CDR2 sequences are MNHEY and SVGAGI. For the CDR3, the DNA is TGTGCCAGCAGTTACTCCCCCAGATCTTATGGCTACACCTTC. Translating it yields CASSYSPRSYGYTF.

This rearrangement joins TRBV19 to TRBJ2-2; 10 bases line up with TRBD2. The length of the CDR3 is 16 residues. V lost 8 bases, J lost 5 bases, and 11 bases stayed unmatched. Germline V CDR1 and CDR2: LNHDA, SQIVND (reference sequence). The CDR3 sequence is CASHIVGLAETGELFF. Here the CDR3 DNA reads TGTGCCAGTCATATCGTTGGACTAGCGGAGACCGGGGAGCTGTTTTTT.

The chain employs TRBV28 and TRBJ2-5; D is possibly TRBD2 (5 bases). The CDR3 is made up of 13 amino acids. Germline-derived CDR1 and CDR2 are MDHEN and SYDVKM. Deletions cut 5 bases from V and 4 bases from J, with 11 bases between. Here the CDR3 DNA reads TGTGCCAGCAGTCGAGCAGGAGGAGAGACCCAGTACTTC. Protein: CASSRAGGETQYF.

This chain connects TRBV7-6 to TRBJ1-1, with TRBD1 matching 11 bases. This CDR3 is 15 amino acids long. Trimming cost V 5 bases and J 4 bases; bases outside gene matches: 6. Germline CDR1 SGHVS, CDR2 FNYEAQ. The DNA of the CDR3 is TGTGCCAGCAGCCCCGGGACAGGGGGTGGCACTGAAGCTTTCTTT. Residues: CASSPGTGGGTEAFF.

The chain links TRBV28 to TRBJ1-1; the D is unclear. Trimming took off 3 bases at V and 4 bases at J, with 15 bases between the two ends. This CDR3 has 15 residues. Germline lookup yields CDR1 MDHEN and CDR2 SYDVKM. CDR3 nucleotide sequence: TGTGCCAGCAGTTTGGTGAGCCCCAAAGGCACTGAAGCTTTCTTT. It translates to CASSLVSPKGTEAFF.

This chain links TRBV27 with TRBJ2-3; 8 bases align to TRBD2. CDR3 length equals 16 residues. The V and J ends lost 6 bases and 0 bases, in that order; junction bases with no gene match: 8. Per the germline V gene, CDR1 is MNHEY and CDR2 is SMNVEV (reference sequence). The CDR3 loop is CASRPRLAFSTDTQYF. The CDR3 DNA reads TGTGCCAGCAGGCCCCGACTAGCGTTCAGCACAGATACGCAGTATTTT.

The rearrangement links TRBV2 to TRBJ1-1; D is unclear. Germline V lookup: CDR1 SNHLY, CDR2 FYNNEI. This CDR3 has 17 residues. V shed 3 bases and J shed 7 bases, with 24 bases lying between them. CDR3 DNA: TGTGCCAGCAGTGAGGGAAAGGATGGATTACCCGTTTATGAAGCTTTCTTT. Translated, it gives CASSEGKDGLPVYEAFF.

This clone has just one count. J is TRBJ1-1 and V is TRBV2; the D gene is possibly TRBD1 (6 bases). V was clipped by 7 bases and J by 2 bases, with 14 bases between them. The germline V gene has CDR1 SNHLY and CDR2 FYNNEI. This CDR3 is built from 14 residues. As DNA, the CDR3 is TGTGCCAGCACCTTAGACAGGCTTAACACTGAAGCTTTCTTT. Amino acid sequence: CASTLDRLNTEAFF. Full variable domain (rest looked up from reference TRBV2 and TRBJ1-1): EPEVTQTPSHQVTQMGQEVILRCVPISNHLYFYWYRQILGQKVEFLVSFYNNEISEKSEIFDDQFSVERPDGSNFTLKIRSTKLEDSAMYFCASTLDRLNTEAFFGQGTRLTVV.

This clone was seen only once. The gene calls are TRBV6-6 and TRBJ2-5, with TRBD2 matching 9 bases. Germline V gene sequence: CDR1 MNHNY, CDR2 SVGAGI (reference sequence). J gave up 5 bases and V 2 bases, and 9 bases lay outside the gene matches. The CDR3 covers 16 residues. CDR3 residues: CASSYRVVAGDETQYF. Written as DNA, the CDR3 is TGTGCCAGCAGTTACCGTGTAGTAGCGGGAGACGAGACCCAGTACTTC.

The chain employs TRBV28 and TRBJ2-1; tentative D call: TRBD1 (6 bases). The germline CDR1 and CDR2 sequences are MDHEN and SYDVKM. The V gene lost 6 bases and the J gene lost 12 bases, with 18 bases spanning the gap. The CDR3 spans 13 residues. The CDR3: CASRIVAQGGQFF. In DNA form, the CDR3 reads TGTGCCAGCAGAATCGTAGCGCAAGGGGGGCAGTTCTTC.

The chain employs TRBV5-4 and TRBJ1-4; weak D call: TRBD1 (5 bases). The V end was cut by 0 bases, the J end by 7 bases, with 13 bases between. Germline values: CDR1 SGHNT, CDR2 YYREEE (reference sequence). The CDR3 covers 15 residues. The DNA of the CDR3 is TGTGCCAGCAGCTTGGCCAGTGGGGCGGCTGAAAAACTGTTTTTT. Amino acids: CASSLASGAAEKLFF.

The CDR3 DNA sequence: TGCGCCAGCAGCCAACCCATAGGATCCTCTGGAAACACCATATATTTT. Encoded protein: CASSQPIGSSGNTIYF. J is TRBJ1-3 and V is TRBV4-1, with no clear D. The germline V gene has CDR1 MGHRA and CDR2 YSYEKL. V shed 2 bases and J shed 0 bases, with 11 bases lying between them. This CDR3 has 16 residues.

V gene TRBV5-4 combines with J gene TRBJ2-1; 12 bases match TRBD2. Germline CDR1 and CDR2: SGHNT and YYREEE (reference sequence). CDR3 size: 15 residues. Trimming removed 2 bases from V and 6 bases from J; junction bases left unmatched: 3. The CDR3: CASSLGLAGPNEQFF. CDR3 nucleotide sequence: TGTGCCAGCAGCTTAGGACTAGCGGGACCCAATGAGCAGTTCTTC.

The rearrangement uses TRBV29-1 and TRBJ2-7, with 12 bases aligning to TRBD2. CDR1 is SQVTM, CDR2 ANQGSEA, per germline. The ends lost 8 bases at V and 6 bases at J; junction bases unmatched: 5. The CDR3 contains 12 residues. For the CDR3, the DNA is TGCAGCATCCGGACTAGCGGGGTCGAGCAGTACTTC. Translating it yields CSIRTSGVEQYF.

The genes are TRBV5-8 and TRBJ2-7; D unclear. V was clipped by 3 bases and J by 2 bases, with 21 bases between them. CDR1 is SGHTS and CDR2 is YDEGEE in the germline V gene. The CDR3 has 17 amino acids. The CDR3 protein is CASSSMGRTARPYEQYF. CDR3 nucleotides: TGTGCCAGCAGCTCGATGGGCCGTACGGCCCGACCCTACGAGCAGTACTTC.

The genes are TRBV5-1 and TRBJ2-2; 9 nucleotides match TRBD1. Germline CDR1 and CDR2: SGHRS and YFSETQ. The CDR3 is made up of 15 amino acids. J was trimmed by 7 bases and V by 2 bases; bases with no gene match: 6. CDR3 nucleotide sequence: TGCGCCAGCAGCTTCGGACAGGGGATTGGCGGGGAGCTGTTTTTT. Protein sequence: CASSFGQGIGGELFF.

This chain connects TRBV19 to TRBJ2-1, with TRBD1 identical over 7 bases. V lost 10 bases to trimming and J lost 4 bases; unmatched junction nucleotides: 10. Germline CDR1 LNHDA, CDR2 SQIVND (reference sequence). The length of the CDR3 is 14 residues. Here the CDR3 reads CATANRGGYNEQFF. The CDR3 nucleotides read TGTGCCACCGCAAACAGGGGTGGATACAATGAGCAGTTCTTC.

CDR3 residues: CAWRVVRGYTF. In DNA form, the CDR3 reads TGTGCCTGGAGGGTTGTGCGGGGCTACACCTTC. The V and J genes are TRBV30 and TRBJ1-2; D call uncertain. Germline lookup yields CDR1 GTSNPN and CDR2 SVGIG (reference sequence). Trimming left V 3 bases short and J 8 bases short, with 10 bases between. The CDR3 sequence is 11 residues long.

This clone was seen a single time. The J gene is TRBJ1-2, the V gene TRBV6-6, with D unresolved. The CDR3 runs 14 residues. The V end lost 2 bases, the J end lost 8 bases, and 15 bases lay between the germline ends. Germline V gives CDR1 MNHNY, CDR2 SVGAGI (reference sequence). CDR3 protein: CASSYRYDGEGYTF. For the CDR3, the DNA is TGTGCCAGCAGTTACCGCTACGATGGCGAGGGCTACACCTTC.

DNA for the CDR3: TGTGCCAGCAGGTCACAGAAGCAAGGATATGGCTACACCTTC. This sequence encodes CASRSQKQGYGYTF. The chain combines TRBV5-4 with TRBJ1-2; no clear D gene. The CDR3 contains 14 residues. V shed 5 bases and J shed 5 bases, with 16 bases lying between them. Germline V lookup: CDR1 SGHNT, CDR2 YYREEE (reference sequence).

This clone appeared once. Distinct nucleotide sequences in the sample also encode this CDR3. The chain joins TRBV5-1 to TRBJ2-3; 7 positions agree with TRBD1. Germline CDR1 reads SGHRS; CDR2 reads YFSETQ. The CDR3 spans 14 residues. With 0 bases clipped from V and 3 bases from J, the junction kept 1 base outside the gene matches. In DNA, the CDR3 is TGCGCCAGCAGCTTGGGGGACAGTACAGATACGCAGTATTTT. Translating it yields CASSLGDSTDTQYF.

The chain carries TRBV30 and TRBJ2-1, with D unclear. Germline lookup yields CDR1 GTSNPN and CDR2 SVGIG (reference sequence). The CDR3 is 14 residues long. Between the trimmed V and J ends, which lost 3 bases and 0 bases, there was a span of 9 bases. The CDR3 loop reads CAWRDPSSYNEQFF. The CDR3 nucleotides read TGTGCCTGGAGGGACCCTAGCTCCTACAATGAGCAGTTCTTC.

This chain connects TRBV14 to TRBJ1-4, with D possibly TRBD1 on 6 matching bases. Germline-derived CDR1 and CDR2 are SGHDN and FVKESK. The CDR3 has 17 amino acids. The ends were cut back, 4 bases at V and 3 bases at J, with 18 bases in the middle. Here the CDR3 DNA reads TGTGCCAGCAGCCCTTTATATTCGGGGGCCTCTAATGAAAAACTGTTTTTT. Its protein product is CASSPLYSGASNEKLFF. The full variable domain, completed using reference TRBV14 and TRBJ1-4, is EAGVTQFPSHSVIEKGQTVTLRCDPISGHDNLYWYRRVMGKEIKFLLHFVKESKQDESGMPNNRFLAERTGGTYSTLKVQPAELEDSGVYFCASSPLYSGASNEKLFFGSGTQLSVL.

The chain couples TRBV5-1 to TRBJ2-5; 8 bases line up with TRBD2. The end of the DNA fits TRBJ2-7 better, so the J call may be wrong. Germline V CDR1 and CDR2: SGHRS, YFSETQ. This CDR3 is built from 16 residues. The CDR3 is CASSLRLAGAPYEQYF. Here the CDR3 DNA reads TGCGCCAGCAGCTTGCGGCTAGCGGGCGCCCCCTACGAGCAGTACTTC.

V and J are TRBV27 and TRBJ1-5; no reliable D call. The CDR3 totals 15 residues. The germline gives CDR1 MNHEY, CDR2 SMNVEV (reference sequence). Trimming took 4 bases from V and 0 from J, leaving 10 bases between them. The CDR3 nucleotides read TGTGCCAGCAGTTCGAGAGCCCTTAGCAATCAGCCCCAGCATTTT. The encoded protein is CASSSRALSNQPQHF.

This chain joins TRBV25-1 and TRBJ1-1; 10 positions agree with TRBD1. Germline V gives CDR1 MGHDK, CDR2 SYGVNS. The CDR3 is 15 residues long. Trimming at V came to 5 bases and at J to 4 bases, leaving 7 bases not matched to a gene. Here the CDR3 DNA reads TGTGCCAGCAGTTCTCCCGGGACAGGGGTCACTGAAGCTTTCTTT. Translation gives CASSSPGTGVTEAFF.